The clone carrying this T cell receptor beta chain appeared a single time. Its matching antigen is unknown. This sample includes further DNA sequences coding for the same CDR3. Germline loops: CDR1 SGHAT, CDR2 FQNNGV. The CDR3 consists of 13 residues. V was trimmed by 5 bases and J by 2 bases, leaving 9 bases between them. The assay was immunoSEQ multiplex PCR, and TCRdb's table has in-frame clones only and misses some. This sample has some 150,000 clones, with just over 90% found just once. The data were taken from a study of T cell responses to AZD1222 COVID-19 vaccine. Points from the study as a whole: As reported, nearly half of all spike-specific TCRs target variant regions that are unmutated. Spike-specific TCR breadth and depth both grew after two AZD1222 doses.

Sequenced material: peripheral blood, taken on day 0 of MenACWY control vaccination. The TCR sequence derives from an adult in good health. The chain is built from TRBV11-2 and TRBJ1-2, with a weak D call TRBD1 (6 bases). CDR3 nucleotides: TGTGCCAGCAGCCTCGACAGGAACTATGGCTACACCTTC. Protein product: CASSLDRNYGYTF.